This is a list of T cell receptor beta chains from one sample in a study of CD4 T cells in relation to SARS-CoV-2 and coronaviruses. For these TCRs, the target antigens are not known. TCRdb's copy holds only in-frame clones and misses some; the assay was immunoSEQ multiplex PCR. The sample consists of over 15,000 clones, around 80% of them appearing once. Sequenced: CD4+ T cells from PBMCs, cultured in vitro. The source of these receptors is a human donor in good health. CDR3s include the opening cysteine and the closing phenylalanine or tryptophan. Each record gives: V gene, J gene, clone size, CDR3 protein. Clone size appears in some rows only: once, few, many, or a class for an expanded clone.

v_gene: TRBV7-9; j_gene: TRBJ2-7; abundance: few; CDR3aa: CASSLVGGLSSYEQYF
v_gene: TRBV7-8; j_gene: TRBJ2-2; abundance: NA; CDR3aa: CASSRGGSSNTGELFF
v_gene: TRBV10-2; j_gene: TRBJ2-7; abundance: NA; CDR3aa: CASSDKLAGGPIEQYF
v_gene: TRBV6-6; j_gene: TRBJ1-1; abundance: NA; CDR3aa: CASTLGTPEAFF
v_gene: TRBV3-1/TRBV3-2; j_gene: TRBJ2-7; abundance: NA; CDR3aa: CASSQGYVLSYEQYF
v_gene: TRBV12-3/TRBV12-4; j_gene: TRBJ1-1; abundance: NA; CDR3aa: CASSLQRNTEAFF
v_gene: TRBV11-3; j_gene: TRBJ2-1; abundance: once; CDR3aa: CASSLEGGQPYNEQFF
v_gene: TRBV7-2; j_gene: TRBJ2-3; abundance: NA; CDR3aa: CASSLVSGGASDTQYF
v_gene: TRBV11-3; j_gene: TRBJ2-7; abundance: once; CDR3aa: CASSLGATSYEQYF
v_gene: TRBV20-1; j_gene: TRBJ2-7; abundance: NA; CDR3aa: CSASNRDRASYEQYF
v_gene: TRBV4-1; j_gene: TRBJ2-7; abundance: NA; CDR3aa: CASSQGAQQYF
v_gene: TRBV11-1; j_gene: TRBJ2-5; abundance: NA; CDR3aa: CASSQGRETQYF
v_gene: TRBV19; j_gene: TRBJ1-1; abundance: NA; CDR3aa: CASSILGNTEAFF
v_gene: TRBV6-5; j_gene: TRBJ1-4; abundance: NA; CDR3aa: CASRPGTGGKEKLFF
v_gene: TRBV2; j_gene: TRBJ2-4; abundance: NA; CDR3aa: CASSEGGGNIQYF
v_gene: TRBV6-4; j_gene: TRBJ1-2; abundance: few; CDR3aa: CASSQEILTGGDYGYTF
v_gene: TRBV29-1; j_gene: TRBJ2-7; abundance: once; CDR3aa: CSVGEASYEQYF
v_gene: TRBV10-1; j_gene: TRBJ2-7; abundance: NA; CDR3aa: CASSESGGGEQYF
v_gene: TRBV6-5; j_gene: TRBJ1-2; abundance: NA; CDR3aa: CASSWDRNYGYTF
v_gene: TRBV5-6; j_gene: TRBJ2-1; abundance: NA; CDR3aa: CASSLVDEQFF
v_gene: TRBV9; j_gene: TRBJ2-2; abundance: NA; CDR3aa: CASSAQATGELFF
v_gene: TRBV5-1; j_gene: TRBJ1-6; abundance: NA; CDR3aa: CASSPRDDNSPLHF
v_gene: TRBV10-3; j_gene: TRBJ1-4; abundance: NA; CDR3aa: CAISEYGTDAATNEKLFF
v_gene: TRBV30; j_gene: TRBJ1-2; abundance: NA; CDR3aa: CAWSADRVYYGYTF
v_gene: TRBV5-4; j_gene: TRBJ2-1; abundance: NA; CDR3aa: CASSFEGTSFF
v_gene: TRBV4-2; j_gene: TRBJ1-2; abundance: NA; CDR3aa: CASSQGGVGLVGYTF
v_gene: TRBV9; j_gene: TRBJ2-1; abundance: NA; CDR3aa: CASSLTPDRTTGEQFF
v_gene: TRBV18; j_gene: TRBJ2-7; abundance: NA; CDR3aa: CASFRQGGSYEQYF
v_gene: TRBV10-1; j_gene: TRBJ2-5; abundance: NA; CDR3aa: CAIALPEGAGGTQYF
v_gene: TRBV6-7; j_gene: TRBJ1-1; abundance: few; CDR3aa: CASSYSDPHKNTEAFF
v_gene: TRBV3-1/TRBV3-2; j_gene: TRBJ1-3; abundance: NA; CDR3aa: CASSQTGAGNTIYF